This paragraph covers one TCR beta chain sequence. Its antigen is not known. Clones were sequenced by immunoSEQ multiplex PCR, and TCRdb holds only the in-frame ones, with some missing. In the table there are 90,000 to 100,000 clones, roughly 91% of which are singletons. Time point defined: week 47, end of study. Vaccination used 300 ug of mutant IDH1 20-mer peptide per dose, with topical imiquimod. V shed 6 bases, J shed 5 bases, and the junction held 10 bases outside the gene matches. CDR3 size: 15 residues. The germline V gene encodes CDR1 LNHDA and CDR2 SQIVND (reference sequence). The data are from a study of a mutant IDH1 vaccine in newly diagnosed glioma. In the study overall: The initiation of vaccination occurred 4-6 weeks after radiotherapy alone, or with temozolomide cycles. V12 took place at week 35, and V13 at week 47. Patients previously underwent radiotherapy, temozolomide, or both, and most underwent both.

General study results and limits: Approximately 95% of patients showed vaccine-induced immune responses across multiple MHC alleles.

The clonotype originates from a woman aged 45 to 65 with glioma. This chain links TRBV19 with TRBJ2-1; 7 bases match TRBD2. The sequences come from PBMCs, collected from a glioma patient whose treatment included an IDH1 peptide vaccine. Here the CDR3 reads CASRIRDYGDNEQFF. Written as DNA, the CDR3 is TGTGCCAGTAGGATCCGGGACTACGGGGACAATGAGCAGTTCTTC.